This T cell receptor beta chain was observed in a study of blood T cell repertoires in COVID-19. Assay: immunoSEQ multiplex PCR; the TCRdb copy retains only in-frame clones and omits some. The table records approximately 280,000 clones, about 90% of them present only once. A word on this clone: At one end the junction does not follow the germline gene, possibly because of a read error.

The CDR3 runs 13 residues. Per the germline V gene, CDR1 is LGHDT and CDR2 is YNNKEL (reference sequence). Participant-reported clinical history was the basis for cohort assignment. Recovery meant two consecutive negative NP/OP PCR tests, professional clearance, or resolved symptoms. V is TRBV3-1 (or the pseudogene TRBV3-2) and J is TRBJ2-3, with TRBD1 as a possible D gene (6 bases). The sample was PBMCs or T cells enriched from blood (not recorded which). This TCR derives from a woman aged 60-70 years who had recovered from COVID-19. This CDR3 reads CASSQDPTGSKFF. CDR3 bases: TGTGCCAGCAGCCAAGACCCGACAGGCTCGAAGTTTTTT.